This is a list of T cell receptor beta chains from one sample in a study of T cells in Graves' hyperthyroidism and ophthalmopathy. A single record per CDR3 protein comes from TCRdb applying MiXCR to the multiplex PCR reads. The repertoire includes roughly 500,000 distinct CDR3 sequences, around 22% of them detected once, and approximately 10% sits in the top ten. The sequenced sample consisted of blood. These receptors came from a woman between 25 and 40 years old with Graves' ophthalmopathy. Both conserved end residues are part of each CDR3. Each record gives: clone size, CDR3 length, D gene, J gene, V gene, CDR3 protein, CDR3 DNA. D genes are given only for firm matches. The size entry is marked missing in some rows and otherwise reads once, few, many or a size class.

size: NA
length: 12
D: TRBD2
J: TRBJ2-7
V: TRBV20-1
CDR3: CSIIAGGREQYF
DNA: TGCAGTATTATAGCGGGGGGGCGCGAGCAGTACTTC

size: many
length: 14
D: TRBD2
J: TRBJ2-2
V: TRBV10-3
CDR3: CAIRSGLGTGELFF
DNA: TGTGCCATCAGATCAGGACTAGGCACCGGGGAGCTGTTTTTT

size: NA
length: 15
D: TRBD1
J: TRBJ1-2
V: TRBV14
CDR3: CASSQAGQLSYGYTF
DNA: TGTGCCAGCAGCCAAGCGGGACAGCTTAGCTATGGCTACACCTTC

size: NA
length: 14
D: NA
J: TRBJ2-2
V: TRBV29-1
CDR3: CSAYGTSNTGELFF
DNA: TGCAGCGCTTACGGGACCTCGAACACCGGGGAGCTGTTTTTT

size: many
length: 14
D: NA
J: TRBJ1-3
V: TRBV19
CDR3: CASSISTSGNTIYF
DNA: TGTGCCAGTAGTATCTCAACTTCTGGAAACACCATATATTTT

size: many
length: 15
D: NA
J: TRBJ2-7
V: TRBV12-3/TRBV12-4
CDR3: CASSLPGSPSYEQYF
DNA: TGTGCCAGCAGTTTACCAGGGAGTCCCTCCTACGAGCAGTACTTC

size: NA
length: 13
D: NA
J: TRBJ1-2
V: TRBV25-1
CDR3: CASTRDLNYGYTF
DNA: TGTGCCAGCACCAGGGACTTGAACTATGGCTACACCTTC

size: few
length: 14
D: TRBD1
J: TRBJ2-7
V: TRBV6-1
CDR3: CATSDILDRGEQYF
DNA: TGTGCCACCTCTGACATCCTCGACAGGGGCGAGCAGTACTTC

size: NA
length: 13
D: NA
J: TRBJ1-1
V: TRBV15
CDR3: CATSRGAFGKAFF
DNA: TGTGCCACCAGCAGAGGCGCCTTTGGTAAAGCTTTCTTT

size: many
length: 15
D: TRBD1
J: TRBJ1-5
V: TRBV10-3
CDR3: CAISESGQRNQPQHF
DNA: TGTGCCATCAGTGAGTCGGGACAGAGGAATCAGCCCCAGCATTTT

size: NA
length: 14
D: TRBD1
J: TRBJ2-3
V: TRBV10-3
CDR3: CAITGQGGGDTQYF
DNA: TGTGCCATCACTGGACAGGGGGGTGGAGATACGCAGTATTTT

size: many
length: 13
D: NA
J: TRBJ2-7
V: TRBV12-3/TRBV12-4
CDR3: CASSFQQGGKQYF
DNA: TGTGCCAGCAGTTTTCAGCAGGGGGGGAAGCAGTACTTC

size: many
length: 15
D: NA
J: TRBJ2-7
V: TRBV12-3/TRBV12-4
CDR3: CASSSRTLRPYEQYF
DNA: TGTGCCAGCAGTTCGCGGACCCTCCGACCTTACGAGCAGTACTTC

size: NA
length: 13
D: TRBD1
J: TRBJ1-2
V: TRBV29-1
CDR3: CSVGSGQGPGYTF
DNA: TGCAGCGTTGGCTCCGGACAGGGTCCTGGCTACACCTTC

size: many
length: 15
D: TRBD1
J: TRBJ2-7
V: TRBV7-2
CDR3: CASSPVRRGSYEQYF
DNA: TGTGCCAGCAGTCCCGTGCGCAGGGGGTCCTACGAGCAGTACTTC

size: NA
length: 14
D: NA
J: TRBJ1-2
V: TRBV11-2
CDR3: CASSLQLDGYGYTF
DNA: TGTGCCAGCAGCTTACAACTGGACGGCTATGGCTACACCTTC

size: NA
length: 16
D: TRBD2
J: TRBJ2-1
V: TRBV6-5
CDR3: CASSYSWTSSVETEYF
DNA: TGTGCCAGCAGTTACTCCTGGACTAGCTCCGTCGAGACCGAGTACTTC

size: once
length: 12
D: NA
J: TRBJ2-7
V: TRBV2
CDR3: CASSDDDGLEYF
DNA: TGTGCCAGCAGTGATGATGACGGTTTGGAGTACTTC

size: few
length: 16
D: TRBD1
J: TRBJ2-1
V: TRBV24-1
CDR3: CATSGAGTGDSNEQFF
DNA: TGTGCCACCAGTGGAGCCGGGACAGGGGATTCAAATGAGCAGTTCTTC

size: few
length: 17
D: NA
J: TRBJ2-3
V: TRBV6-1
CDR3: CASSGAIQRLSTDTQYF
DNA: TGTGCCAGCAGTGGAGCTATACAGAGGTTGTCCACAGATACGCAGTATTTT

size: NA
length: 15
D: NA
J: TRBJ2-5
V: TRBV5-1
CDR3: CASSLEVARGETQYF
DNA: TGCGCCAGCAGCTTGGAAGTGGCTAGGGGGGAGACCCAGTACTTC

size: few
length: 13
D: NA
J: TRBJ2-7
V: TRBV12-5
CDR3: CASGLNHIGEQYF
DNA: TGTGCTAGTGGTTTGAACCACATAGGCGAGCAGTACTTC

size: many
length: 15
D: NA
J: TRBJ1-1
V: TRBV11-2
CDR3: CASSSLTGQNTEAFF
DNA: TGTGCCAGCAGCTCCTTAACAGGGCAGAACACTGAAGCTTTCTTT

size: many
length: 11
D: NA
J: TRBJ1-2
V: TRBV30
CDR3: CAWSVLQAITF
DNA: TGTGCCTGGAGTGTACTCCAGGCCATCACCTTC

size: few
length: 13
D: NA
J: TRBJ1-2
V: TRBV20-1
CDR3: CSARFGGEDGYTF
DNA: TGCAGTGCTAGGTTCGGGGGGGAGGATGGCTACACCTTC

size: many
length: 13
D: TRBD1
J: TRBJ2-7
V: TRBV2
CDR3: CASEPTGDDEQYF
DNA: TGTGCCAGCGAACCGACAGGGGACGACGAGCAGTACTTC

size: many
length: 15
D: NA
J: TRBJ2-6
V: TRBV20-1
CDR3: CSAPIPGSGANVLTF
DNA: TGCAGTGCCCCAATCCCGGGCTCTGGGGCCAACGTCCTGACTTTC

size: many
length: 15
D: NA
J: TRBJ1-3
V: TRBV7-2
CDR3: CASSFRGPSGNTIYF
DNA: TGTGCCAGCAGCTTCCGGGGGCCCTCTGGAAACACCATATATTTT

size: few
length: 15
D: NA
J: TRBJ1-5
V: TRBV11-2
CDR3: CASSLEAGFSQPQHF
DNA: TGTGCCAGCAGCTTAGAGGCAGGGTTCAGTCAGCCCCAGCATTTT

size: few
length: 14
D: NA
J: TRBJ1-1
V: TRBV7-3
CDR3: CASSPGGQGTEAFF
DNA: TGTGCCAGCAGTCCGGGGGGGCAGGGCACTGAAGCTTTCTTT

size: once
length: 17
D: TRBD1
J: TRBJ1-5
V: TRBV20-1
CDR3: CSGGKGQSSLSNQPQHF
DNA: TGCAGTGGGGGAAAGGGACAGAGCTCCCTTAGCAATCAGCCCCAGCATTTT

size: NA
length: 14
D: NA
J: TRBJ1-5
V: TRBV6-1
CDR3: CASISQVDNQPQHF
DNA: TGTGCCAGCATCTCACAGGTAGACAATCAGCCTCAGCATTTT

size: many
length: 12
D: NA
J: TRBJ1-2
V: TRBV6-5
CDR3: CASSYTAYGYTF
DNA: TGTGCCAGCAGTTATACAGCGTATGGCTACACCTTC

size: NA
length: 15
D: NA
J: TRBJ2-5
V: TRBV6-5
CDR3: CASSYATTFEETQYF
DNA: TGTGCCAGCAGTTACGCGACTACTTTCGAAGAGACCCAGTACTTC

size: many
length: 17
D: TRBD1
J: TRBJ1-2
V: TRBV6-5
CDR3: CASSYPGTGFMRTGYTF
DNA: TGTGCCAGCAGTTACCCCGGGACAGGGTTTATGCGGACCGGCTACACCTTC

size: many
length: 14
D: NA
J: TRBJ1-2
V: TRBV6-1
CDR3: CASSEAFRVYGYTF
DNA: TGTGCCAGCAGTGAAGCGTTCAGGGTTTACGGCTACACCTTC

size: once
length: 17
D: TRBD2
J: TRBJ2-7
V: TRBV6-2/TRBV6-3
CDR3: CASTRARRGRKFYEQYF
DNA: TGCGCCAGCACTCGCGCCAGGCGGGGGAGGAAATTCTACGAGCAGTACTTC

size: many
length: 13
D: NA
J: TRBJ2-7
V: TRBV6-1
CDR3: CASSVILSYGQYF
DNA: TGTGCCAGCAGTGTAATACTTTCCTACGGGCAGTACTTC

size: NA
length: 15
D: NA
J: TRBJ1-1
V: TRBV5-1
CDR3: CVSSLNSGGGTEAFF
DNA: TGCGTCAGCAGCTTGAATAGCGGGGGCGGCACTGAAGCTTTCTTT

size: many
length: 14
D: NA
J: TRBJ1-5
V: TRBV11-2
CDR3: CASSLAGSGQPQHF
DNA: TGTGCCAGCAGCTTAGCGGGAAGTGGACAGCCCCAGCATTTT

size: many
length: 14
D: TRBD2
J: TRBJ2-5
V: TRBV7-8
CDR3: CASSLAGGQRTQYF
DNA: TGTGCCAGCAGCCTAGCGGGGGGGCAACGGACCCAGTACTTC

size: NA
length: 12
D: NA
J: TRBJ1-2
V: TRBV19
CDR3: CASRREYYGYTF
DNA: TGTGCCAGTAGGAGGGAGTACTATGGCTACACCTTC